This T cell receptor (beta chain) was sequenced for a study of metastatic and nonmetastatic thyroid tumors. Study in general: The authors compared repertoires across blood and tumor or nodule tissue from malignant and benign thyroid patients.

All patients were untreated before thyroid surgery. As originally analysed: Between-group CDR3 differences, defined by clinicopathological status, yielded a distant-metastasis classifier for papillary thyroid cancer. TCRdb re-clonotyped the PCR reads via MiXCR. TCRdb's processing, not the study's, gives the V and J calls here. The sample gives some 18,000 clones, approximately 35% of which show up once; about a quarter is in the top ten. Points on this clone: What it recognizes is unknown.

V was pared by 0 bases and J by 0 bases, with 6 bases between. This CDR3 contains 16 residues. In germline, CDR1 is MNHEY, CDR2 SVGAGI. General observations from the study: In blood and tumor, TCR beta diversity was reportedly significantly higher in malignant thyroid tumors than in benign nodules.

The receptor was isolated from a female donor with papillary thyroid cancer or a benign thyroid nodule (not recorded which). Some clones in this sample may be carry-over from other donors' samples. The sample taken for sequencing was tumor tissue. This chain joins TRBV6-5 and TRBJ1-6; D is undetermined. The CDR3 bases are TGTGCCAGCAGTTACTCGAGGAGCTCCTATAATTCACCCCTCCACTTT. Protein sequence: CASSYSRSSYNSPLHF.